This TCR beta chain appears in the sequencing data of a study of beta chain features in type 1 diabetes. Germline values: CDR1 MNHGY, CDR2 SAAAGT. CDR3 size: 15 residues. The V segment lost 6 bases and the J segment 1 base; nucleotides outside the gene matches: 8. As every portion of the isolated RNA was reverse transcribed, the sequencing read expressed TCRB transcripts. TCRdb's table, derived via immunoSEQ multiplex PCR, lists solely in-frame clones and lacks some. The sample has approximately 120,000 clones, about 18% seen once. In this sample, this clone turned up a few times. The antigen is not known. Each of the CD4+ naive, central memory, regulatory and stem cell-like memory populations was sorted via CD45RO/CCR7/CD25/CD127/CD95/CD27. Study results and caveats: Although PCR might favor shorter templates, it would do so equally in patients and controls. The naive, central memory and Treg TCRB repertoires showed an apparent similarity that was greater among patients than among healthy donors. Patients with Type 1 diabetes showed moderately but significantly shorter TCRB CDR3s in all four CD4+ subsets. In type 1 diabetes patients, VDJ junctions had fewer insertions; deletions at these junctions were more frequent.

This sequence joins TRBV6-8 and TRBJ2-5; 7 bases align to TRBD1. The sequence was obtained from a man between 18 and 29 years old with type 1 diabetes. The sample comprised central memory CD4+ T cells from blood. The CDR3 region is CASRPVDRFQETQYF. Here the CDR3 DNA reads TGTGCCAGCAGACCCGTGGACAGGTTCCAAGAGACCCAGTACTTC.